This T cell receptor beta chain was found in a study of cytomegalovirus exposure and HLA in healthy donors (TCRdb year 2017). Background on the whole study: An earlier analysis of several hundred of the donors reported 276 Gb of sequence data and some 120 million unique TCR beta sequences from 190 million or so T cells. Roughly 320 gigabases of sequencing data and 91 million or so unique TCR sequences made up an early release that covered over 550 HLA-typed donors. Of the 300 to 450 genotyped donors, 81% were placed in the genetic ancestry cluster associated with self-reported Caucasian donors. The study aimed to test whether signatures of past pathogen exposure could be identified by cataloging public T cell receptors. The T cell repertoires of several hundred subjects were profiled by immunosequencing and related to cytomegalovirus serostatus. Besides the first cohort of some 670 subjects, a separate validation cohort made up of 95 to 150 different subjects was used. To predict cytomegalovirus infection status, the study combined high-throughput TCR immunosequencing, statistical association of individual TCRs with disease status, and machine learning. To study patterns of TCR occurrence, a later analysis re-analyzed previously published TCR beta repertoires from 666 donors and added high-resolution HLA genotyping. Rather than using new phenotypic data, the later analysis identified candidate immune exposures from TCR beta sequences and from how often those sequences occurred across donors. An earlier analysis of fewer than 700 of the donors applied high-throughput TCR beta sequencing to assess whether each TCR beta V gene segment acted as functional or pseudogenic. Donor age, sex, ethnicity and CMV serostatus were compiled together with the repertoire data. Genome-wide SNP genotypes for about three fifths of the roughly 670 donors were used in a later genetic analysis, which treated that subset as a discovery cohort. All discovery cohort repertoires had been generated on a single sequencing platform. Class I and class II HLA loci were covered by the typing at four-digit resolution. Typing coverage varied by locus: about 620-640 donors for A, B, C, DRB1 and DQB1; roughly 560 for DQA1; about 570 for DPA1; approximately 450 for DPB1. Four to six DR-DQ haplotypes were handled as single units for association and clustering, since linkage in the cohort was strong. Among 398 genotyped donors of the cohort, an average of 235,054 unique TCR beta nucleotide sequences were sequenced per donor, approximately 20% of them non-productive. Broad study findings and their caveats: In vitro tests confirmed that a few of the cytomegalovirus-associated TCR beta chains recognize cytomegalovirus antigens. In a later analysis, HLA-associated TCR beta chains were found to be more clonally expanded and to have lower generation probabilities than equally common non-associated chains. At a false discovery rate of 0.05, a later analysis linked around 17,000 TCR beta sequences to specific HLA alleles. In a later analysis, several top co-occurrence clusters were reported to appear linked to parvovirus B19, influenza, CMV and Epstein-Barr virus. In a later analysis, TCR association rates were found to vary across HLA loci, with the most associated TCRs seen for DRB1 alleles and the fewest for HLA-C alleles. Because counts were too low, roughly 17 rarely observed V segments, including chromosome 9 orphons, were left out of the earlier analysis of about 500 of the donors. Roughly uniform sequencing depth across donors was assumed in presence/absence analyses, although this assumption may not hold. V-gene and J-gene trimming of TCR beta chains was associated with a missense DCLRE1C variant in a later genetic analysis, and the association was replicated in an independent cohort. While some public TCRs were present in many individuals, most TCR sequences turned up only very rarely across donors. Strong co-occurrence of HLA alleles, especially DR and DQ, made assigning TCR associations to individual alleles difficult. The authors suggested that the approach could potentially be generalized to other disease states and immunological phenotypes. The study gave a list of 150 to 200 TCR beta chains associated with cytomegalovirus. Linkage disequilibrium might explain the correlated functional status among segregating V segments, but an unknown experimental factor could not be excluded. Some IMGT-functional V segments, including TRBV6-2 and TRBV6-3, could not be distinguished by the 87-base-pair reads and were therefore excluded. In an earlier analysis of a few hundred of the donors, most TCR beta V segments were observed in productive rearrangements about 87% or about 30% of the time, broadly matching IMGT annotations. A further reported finding was that TCR beta sequences accurately predicted the HLA-A and HLA-B alleles for most subjects in the first cohort. In a later analysis, most CMV-associated TCR beta chains were found to appear HLA-restricted, with HLA associations seemingly driven largely by CMV exposure. Only TCR beta chains were sequenced in this cohort, and the absence of alpha or paired-chain data limited detectable features. A cluster of highly shared sequence variants was judged likely to represent a technical artifact of the sequencing pipeline. Because some donors lacked HLA typing at each locus, the association tests relied only on the typed subset. In a later genetic analysis, fewer N-insertions in productive TCRs were reported among donors in an Asian-associated ancestry cluster than the approximately 710-donor mean. Immune exposure information for the cohort was limited to CMV serostatus. Cytomegalovirus status was reported to be diagnosed by the classifier with high specificity and sensitivity in both the original and validation cohorts.

Library preparation was by the immunoSEQ multiplex PCR assay. For the multiplex PCR, a mixture combining 60 forward primers for TCR Vbeta segments and 13 reverse primers for TCR Jbeta segments was used. The CDR3 region of rearranged TCR beta genes was amplified from genomic DNA by a multiplex PCR assay. The amplified TCR beta libraries were sequenced on the Illumina HiSeq System as 87-base-pair reads. On the study's bioinformatics: Across the roughly 600 repertoires, a later analysis counted roughly 84 million unique TCR beta chains, 9.5 million to 13 million of which were shared by at least two donors. Raw reads were error-corrected and collapsed into unique sequences with a nearest-neighbor algorithm that merged closely related sequences to remove PCR and sequencing errors. CDR3 sequences were aligned to IMGT reference sequences to assign V, D and J gene segments. Each retained sequence needed at least a six-nucleotide match to both a V gene segment and a J gene segment. Rearrangements were called productive when the CDR3 lacked stop codons and stayed in frame with V and J; all others were non-productive. CDR3 was defined according to IMGT convention as the region running from the second conserved V-encoded cysteine to the conserved J-encoded phenylalanine. The earlier analysis of about 560 of the donors excluded any sequence lacking an unambiguous match to a single V gene segment. An earlier analysis of 587 of the donors called V segments functional above 56.7% productive rearrangements and segregating when the between-donor standard deviation exceeded 5%. A statistical classification framework was developed to diagnose cytomegalovirus status using the catalog of TCR beta chain sequences. V and J gene assignment, in a later analysis, came from comparing TCR nucleotide sequences with IMGT/GENE-DB human TR gene sequences. In a later analysis, CDR3 sequences and most-parsimonious VDJ recombination scenarios were assigned using the TCRdist pipeline. In a later analysis, every TCR beta chain was defined by the combination of its CDR3 amino acid sequence and its V-gene family, and reads without a unique V-gene family were dropped. To address suspected cross-contamination and a sequencing artifact, a later analysis removed a few hundred highly shared, low-generation-probability nucleotide sequences. In a later analysis, a clonal expansion index was calculated for each public chain from normalized within-repertoire ranks of inferred template counts. In a later analysis, generation probabilities were computed with a VDJ recombination model fitted to out-of-frame rearrangements, and the resulting probabilities were checked against IGoR. Hypergeometric tests were used in a later analysis to score TCR-TCR, TCR-HLA and TCR-CMV co-occurrence, with a repertoire-size bias correction applied to the TCR pairs. A later analysis estimated false discovery rates by permuting HLA or CMV assignments 20 times. In a later analysis, co-occurring TCRs were grouped using DBSCAN, and TCRdist sequence similarity was added for clustering within HLA-allele-positive subsets. For co-occurrence clustering, repertoires with fewer than 30,000 or more than 120,000 public chains were excluded, along with several repertoires with anomalous nucleotide sharing. TCRdb stores this immuneACCESS table with in-frame sequences only. Part of the clones is absent; in the studies checked, under half of the shortfall reflects unresolved V genes, and no reason is known for the rest. V, J and clone size were drawn from that table, and D and trimming were deduced from the DNA. The sample records roughly 120,000 clones, approximately 78% of which are singletons. The ten largest clones represent around 2% of the sample.

The cohort consisted of hundreds of healthy bone marrow donors. At the time of sampling, every cohort member was nominally healthy, though immune exposures that went unrecorded were likely present. The donor was CMV seronegative and was included in the group of about 350 seronegative cohort members. Each donor provided a peripheral blood sample, and peripheral blood mononuclear cells were used for TCR beta sequencing. The Qiagen DNeasy Blood Extraction Kit was used to extract genomic DNA from the blood cell samples. About this clone itself: The antigen it binds to is not known. Base quality data are lacking; no much larger clone is found one base away.

The CDR3, cysteine through phenylalanine, is 16 amino acids long. The sequence is cut down to CDR3 DNA, 48 bases in frame from base 1. Between the V and J ends, shortened by 2 bases and 3 bases respectively, the junction contains 11 bases. The germline V gene yields MNHEY for CDR1 and SVGAGI for CDR2. The chain links TRBV6-5 with TRBJ1-6, and TRBD1 may be the D gene, going by 6 matching bases. The sample consisted of PBMCs. The source of this sequence is a middle-aged man in good health and CMV-seronegative. CDR3 region: CASSYAPTGYNSPLHF. The DNA sequence is as follows: TGTGCCAGCAGTTACGCCCCGACAGGCTATAATTCACCCCTCCACTTT.